Below are 11 T cell receptor beta chains sequenced from a single sample in a study of OX40 agonist ivuxolimab in advanced cancers. The table came from immunoSEQ multiplex PCR; TCRdb's copy has only in-frame clones and leaves some out. The top ten hold 7.1% of the sample, which has tens of thousands of clones, more than 85% seen once. Source: CD4+ or CD8+ T cells sorted from blood, taken in a trial of the OX40 agonist ivuxolimab. The receptor set was obtained from an adult with an advanced solid tumor such as melanoma, head and neck, liver or kidney cancer.

The rearrangement joins TRBV28 to TRBJ2-1; tentative D call: TRBD2 (6 bases). Germline CDR1 reads MDHEN; CDR2 reads SYDVKM. CDR3 length equals 15 residues. V was cut by 7 bases and J by 5 bases, with 18 bases left in between. The CDR3 region has the DNA TGTGCCAGCAAGACTCCTCTCGCGGGAAACAATGAGCAGTTCTTC. This codes for CASKTPLAGNNEQFF.

The chain carries TRBV10-3 and TRBJ2-7, with TRBD2 identical over 13 bases. CDR3 length: 13 amino acids. In germline, CDR1 is ENHRY, CDR2 SYGVKD. V gave up 8 bases and J gave up 4 bases; unmatched junction bases: 2. The CDR3 DNA reads as TGTGCCATCGGACTAGCGGGAGAATACGAGCAGTACTTC. This gives the protein CAIGLAGEYEQYF.

The gene calls are TRBV4-1 and TRBJ2-5; D is ambiguous. Germline loops: CDR1 MGHRA, CDR2 YSYEKL. With 0 bases removed from V and 5 bases from J, the gap between germline ends came to 13 bases. The CDR3 length is 15 residues. CDR3: CASSQDNGRMETQYF. DNA of the CDR3: TGCGCCAGCAGCCAAGATAACGGCCGAATGGAGACCCAGTACTTC.

The CDR3 sequence: CASSEKTGTMNTEAFF. In DNA form, the CDR3 reads TGTGCCAGCTCAGAAAAGACAGGGACTATGAACACTGAAGCTTTCTTT. The genes are TRBV18 and TRBJ1-1, with 7 bases identical to TRBD1. Germline assignment: CDR1 KGHSH and CDR2 LQKENI. The CDR3 is made up of 16 amino acids. The V and J ends lost 5 bases and 0 bases, in that order; junction bases with no gene match: 9.

CDR3 bases: TGTGCCAGCAGCTCAACGACAGGGGGGAAGCTTTTCTTT. As protein: CASSSTTGGKLFF. The gene calls are TRBV5-6 and TRBJ1-1; 9 bases align to TRBD1. The CDR3 is made up of 13 amino acids. Trimming took 3 bases from V and 13 from J; bases not matched to a gene: 10. Germline CDR1 is SGHDT and CDR2 is YYEEEE.

The chain combines TRBV6-5 with TRBJ2-7; 10 nucleotides line up with TRBD2. Germline trimming cut 6 bases from V and 6 bases from J; bases unmatched to any gene: 11. Germline assignment: CDR1 MNHEY and CDR2 SVGAGI. The CDR3 has 15 residues. CDR3 nucleotides: TGTGCCAGCAGAAGCGGGAGGGCCACCTCCGGCGAGCAGTACTTC. Translating it yields CASRSGRATSGEQYF.

The chain has TRBV11-2 and TRBJ2-5; 14 positions agree with TRBD2. This CDR3 contains 12 residues. Germline values: CDR1 SGHAT, CDR2 FQNNGV. The chain's CDR3 is CASGTSGGTQYF. Written as DNA, the CDR3 is TGTGCATCAGGGACTAGCGGGGGGACCCAGTACTTC.

V is TRBV10-3 and J is TRBJ2-4; 8 bases are shared with TRBD2. Trimming took 6 bases from V and 9 from J; bases not matched to a gene: 4. Germline V lookup: CDR1 ENHRY, CDR2 SYGVKD. This CDR3 spans 12 amino acids. The CDR3 coding sequence is TGTGCCATCAGCGGGGGGGAGACCATTCAGTACTTC. Its translation: CAISGGETIQYF.

This CDR3 reads CASRGSGTSASSYNEQFF. In DNA form, the CDR3 reads TGTGCCAGCAGGGGCTCCGGGACTAGCGCCAGCTCCTACAATGAGCAGTTCTTC. This chain connects TRBV14 to TRBJ2-1; TRBD2 matches 10 bases. The CDR3 contains 18 residues. Unmatched junction bases numbered 11, after V lost 6 bases and J lost 0 bases. Germline assignment: CDR1 SGHDN and CDR2 FVKESK.

The rearrangement uses TRBV5-4 and TRBJ1-3; D call uncertain. Germline loops: CDR1 SGHNT, CDR2 YYREEE (reference sequence). Trimming pared 1 base from V and 2 bases from J, leaving 10 bases between. This CDR3 spans 15 amino acids. This CDR3 reads CASSLNGVAGNTIYF. CDR3 sequence (DNA): TGTGCCAGCAGCTTGAACGGGGTAGCTGGAAACACCATATATTTT. Based on the CDR3 plus reference TRBV5-4 and TRBJ1-3, the full variable domain is ETGVTQSPTHLIKTRGQQVTLRCSSQSGHNTVSWYQQALGQGPQFIFQYYREEENGRGNFPPRFSGLQFPNYSSELNVNALELDDSALYLCASSLNGVAGNTIYFGEGSWLTVV.

The J gene is TRBJ2-3, the V gene TRBV6-1; D is possibly TRBD2 (6 bases). Germline V lookup: CDR1 MNHNS, CDR2 SASEGT. The V gene lost 4 bases and the J gene lost 4 bases, with 15 bases spanning the gap. The CDR3 has 15 amino acids. For the CDR3, the DNA is TGTGCCAGCAGTGCCACCGGGGGAGCCGCAGATACGCAGTATTTT. This encodes CASSATGGAADTQYF.